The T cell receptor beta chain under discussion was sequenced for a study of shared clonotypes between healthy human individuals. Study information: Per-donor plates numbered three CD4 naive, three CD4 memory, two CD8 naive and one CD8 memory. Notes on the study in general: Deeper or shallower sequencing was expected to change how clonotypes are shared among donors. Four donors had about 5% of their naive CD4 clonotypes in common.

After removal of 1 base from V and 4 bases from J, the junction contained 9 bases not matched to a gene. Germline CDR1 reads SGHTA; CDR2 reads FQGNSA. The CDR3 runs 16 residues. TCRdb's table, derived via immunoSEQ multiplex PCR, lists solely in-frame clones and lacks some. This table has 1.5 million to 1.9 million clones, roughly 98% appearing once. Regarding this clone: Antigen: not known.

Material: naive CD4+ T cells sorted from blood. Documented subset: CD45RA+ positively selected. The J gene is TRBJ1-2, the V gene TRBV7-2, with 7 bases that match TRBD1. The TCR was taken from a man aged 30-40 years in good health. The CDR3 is CASSLEGQPNIYGYTF. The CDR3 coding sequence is TGTGCCAGCAGCTTAGAGGGACAGCCTAACATCTATGGCTACACCTTC.